These T cell receptor beta chains were read from a single sample in a study of blood T cell repertoires in COVID-19. Clones were read by immunoSEQ multiplex PCR, and TCRdb kept only the in-frame ones, dropping some. Of approximately 97,000 clones listed, around nine tenths are singletons. Sequencing used peripheral blood. Receptors were obtained from a woman older than 75 with acute or convalescent COVID-19. CDR3s include the opening cysteine and the closing phenylalanine or tryptophan. Fields, in order: D gene, V gene, clone size, J gene, CDR3 protein, CDR3 DNA. A D gene is named only where the DNA matches it firmly. Some rows have no size entry. The others give once, few or many, or a class for an expanded clone.

D gene: TRBD1
V gene: TRBV6-1
clone size: -
J gene: TRBJ1-5
CDR3 protein: CASSEYGTGNQPQHF
CDR3 DNA: TGTGCCAGCAGTGAATATGGGACAGGCAATCAGCCCCAGCATTTT

D gene: -
V gene: TRBV19
clone size: -
J gene: TRBJ2-5
CDR3 protein: CASSFPAGQTQYF
CDR3 DNA: TGTGCCAGTAGTTTCCCCGCGGGGCAGACCCAGTACTTC

D gene: TRBD1
V gene: TRBV2
clone size: -
J gene: TRBJ1-4
CDR3 protein: CAGGTGWGKLFF
CDR3 DNA: TGTGCCGGAGGGACAGGCTGGGGAAAACTGTTTTTT

D gene: -
V gene: TRBV6-6
clone size: -
J gene: TRBJ1-1
CDR3 protein: CASSRGWTAMNTEAFF
CDR3 DNA: TGTGCCAGCAGTCGAGGCTGGACAGCCATGAACACTGAAGCTTTCTTT

D gene: TRBD1
V gene: TRBV7-2
clone size: -
J gene: TRBJ1-2
CDR3 protein: CASSTRDRVPQGF
CDR3 DNA: TGTGCCAGCAGCACCCGGGACAGGGTTCCTCAAGGCTTC

D gene: -
V gene: TRBV28
clone size: medium-sized
J gene: TRBJ2-7
CDR3 protein: CASSPPSADSYEQYF
CDR3 DNA: TGTGCCAGCAGTCCGCCGTCTGCAGATTCCTACGAGCAGTACTTC

D gene: -
V gene: TRBV5-1
clone size: -
J gene: TRBJ1-1
CDR3 protein: CASSLDSFPGEAFF
CDR3 DNA: TGCGCCAGCAGCTTGGATTCGTTCCCAGGGGAAGCTTTCTTT

D gene: TRBD1
V gene: TRBV5-4
clone size: -
J gene: TRBJ1-4
CDR3 protein: CASSSQGQGNNEKLFF
CDR3 DNA: TGTGCCAGCAGCTCCCAAGGACAGGGTAATAATGAAAAACTGTTTTTT

D gene: TRBD1
V gene: TRBV24-1
clone size: -
J gene: TRBJ1-2
CDR3 protein: CATSDRDRDNYGYTF
CDR3 DNA: TGTGCCACCAGTGATCGGGACAGGGATAACTATGGCTACACCTTC

D gene: -
V gene: TRBV24-1
clone size: -
J gene: TRBJ2-7
CDR3 protein: CATSLSGFSEQYF
CDR3 DNA: TGTGCCACCTCTTTATCGGGGTTCAGCGAGCAGTACTTC